Presented here are 7 T cell receptor beta chains from one specimen sequenced in a study of cytomegalovirus exposure and HLA in healthy donors. PCR amplification relied on 60 Vbeta primers (plus 13 Jbeta primers). The table came from immunoSEQ multiplex PCR; TCRdb's copy has only in-frame clones and leaves some out. The sample contains some 120,000 clones, about 81% of which appear only once. The sequenced sample consisted of PBMCs. These receptors all stem from a man aged 40-50 years in good health and CMV-seronegative.

V and J are TRBV28 and TRBJ1-5; 9 nucleotides line up with TRBD1. The CDR3 covers 14 residues. V lost 8 bases, J lost 7 bases, and 9 bases stayed unmatched. Germline V gene data show CDR1 as MDHEN and CDR2 as SYDVKM. DNA of the CDR3: TGTGCCAGCGGGACAGGGATAAGTACGCAGCCCCAGCATTTT. Its protein product is CASGTGISTQPQHF.

This chain uses TRBV28 with TRBJ2-7; D ambiguous. Trimming pared 2 bases from V and 6 bases from J, leaving 11 bases between. CDR3 length equals 13 residues. Per the germline V gene, CDR1 is MDHEN and CDR2 is SYDVKM. Here the CDR3 DNA reads TGTGCCAGCAGTTTAACCCAGACTTCCGAGCAGTACTTC. This translates into CASSLTQTSEQYF.

V gene TRBV27 combines with J gene TRBJ1-2; 8 bases match TRBD1. Germline-derived CDR1 and CDR2 are MNHEY and SMNVEV (reference sequence). The CDR3 loop spans 17 amino acids. With V trimmed by 8 bases and J by 2 bases, 16 bases remained unmatched. The CDR3 coding sequence is TGTGCCAGCCAGTCAGGGGACAGGATATTACAGAACTATGGCTACACCTTC. Translation gives CASQSGDRILQNYGYTF.

The rearrangement uses TRBV29-1 and TRBJ2-5, with 9 positions matching TRBD1. The DNA end lines up better with TRBJ2-7; the J call may be wrong. The germline V gene has CDR1 SQVTM and CDR2 ANQGSEA. CDR3 size: 11 residues. CDR3 region: CSGTTGGEQYF. The CDR3 DNA is TGCAGCGGGACGACAGGGGGCGAGCAGTACTTC.

The chain recombines TRBV2 with TRBJ1-3; D is undetermined. The V end was cut by 3 bases, the J end by 0 bases, with 6 bases between. CDR1 and CDR2 (germline): SNHLY, FYNNEI. The CDR3 spans 14 residues. As DNA, the CDR3 is TGTGCCAGCAGTGATCCGTACTCTGGAAACACCATATATTTT. Its translation is CASSDPYSGNTIYF.

The chain joins TRBV7-9 to TRBJ2-2; 7 bases are a match to TRBD1. The germline gives CDR1 SEHNR, CDR2 FQNEAQ (reference sequence). CDR3 length: 15 amino acids. J gave up 5 bases and V 7 bases, and 10 bases lay outside the gene matches. In DNA, the CDR3 is TGTGCCAGCAAGCCGGGGACAGTTGTTACCGGGGAGCTGTTTTTT. This gives the protein CASKPGTVVTGELFF.

This clone was seen a handful of times. The V call is TRBV10-1, the J call TRBJ2-3, with 9 nucleotides matching TRBD2. There are 16 residues in the CDR3. CDR1 WNHNN and CDR2 SYGVQD come from the germline V gene (reference sequence). V gave up 7 bases and J gave up 3 bases; unmatched junction bases: 11. In nucleotides, the CDR3 is TGCGCCAGCAAAGAGGTAGCGGGGGATGCTACAGATACGCAGTATTTT. Its translation is CASKEVAGDATDTQYF.